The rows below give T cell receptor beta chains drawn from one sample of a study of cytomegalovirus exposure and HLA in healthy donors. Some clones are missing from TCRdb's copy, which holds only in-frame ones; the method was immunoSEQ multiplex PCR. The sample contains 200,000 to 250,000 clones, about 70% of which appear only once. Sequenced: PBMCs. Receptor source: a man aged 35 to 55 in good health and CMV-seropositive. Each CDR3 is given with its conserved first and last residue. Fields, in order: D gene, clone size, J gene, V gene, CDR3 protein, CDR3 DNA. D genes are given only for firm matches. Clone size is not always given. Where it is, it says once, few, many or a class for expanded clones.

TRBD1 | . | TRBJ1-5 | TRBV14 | CASSQGQANQPQHF | TGTGCCAGCAGCCAGGGACAGGCTAATCAGCCCCAGCATTTT
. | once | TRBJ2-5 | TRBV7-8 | CASSPPKKETQYF | TGTGCCAGCAGCCCCCCTAAGAAGGAGACCCAGTACTTC
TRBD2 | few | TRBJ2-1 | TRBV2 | CASRYPSGGNNEQFF | TGTGCCAGCAGGTATCCTAGCGGGGGTAATAATGAGCAGTTCTTC
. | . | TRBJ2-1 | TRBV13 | CASSLEGEQFF | TGTGCCAGCAGCTTAGAGGGGGAGCAGTTCTTC
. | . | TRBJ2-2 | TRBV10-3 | CAIRDILNTGELFF | TGTGCCATCAGGGACATTTTGAACACCGGGGAGCTGTTTTTT
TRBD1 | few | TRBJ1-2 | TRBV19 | CASSIGMTGGYGYTF | TGTGCCAGTAGTATCGGAATGACAGGGGGCTATGGCTACACCTTC
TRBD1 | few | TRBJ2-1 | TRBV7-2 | CASSLGRGSYNEQFF | TGTGCCAGCAGCTTAGGCAGGGGGTCCTACAATGAGCAGTTCTTC
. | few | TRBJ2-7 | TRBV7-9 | CASSLRGSRVVYEQYF | TGTGCCAGCAGCTTACGAGGGTCCCGGGTCGTCTACGAGCAGTACTTC
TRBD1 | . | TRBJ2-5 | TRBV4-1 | CASSQGGQGQETQYF | TGCGCCAGCAGCCAGGGGGGACAGGGGCAAGAGACCCAGTACTTC
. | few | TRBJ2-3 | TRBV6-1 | CASSEALLRGQYF | TGTGCCAGCAGTGAAGCCCTTTTAAGGGGGCAGTATTTT
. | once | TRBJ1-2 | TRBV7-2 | CASSFTRATGYTF | TGTGCCAGCAGCTTTACCAGGGCGACTGGCTACACCTTC
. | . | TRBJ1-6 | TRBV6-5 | CASSYLYGEGSPLHF | TGTGCCAGCAGTTATTTGTACGGGGAAGGCTCACCCCTCCACTTT
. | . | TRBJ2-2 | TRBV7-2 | CASSSPVSSSSGELFF | TGTGCCAGCAGCTCCCCCGTTTCCTCTTCCAGCGGGGAGCTGTTTTTT
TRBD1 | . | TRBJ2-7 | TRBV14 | CASSPGQGLGEQYF | TGTGCCAGCAGCCCGGGACAGGGACTGGGAGAGCAGTACTTC